Each of the 24 T cell receptor beta chains below was sequenced from the same sample in a study of blood T cell repertoires in COVID-19. The protocol was immunoSEQ multiplex PCR, while the TCRdb copy is restricted to in-frame clones and leaves out a portion. This sample yields approximately 200,000 clones, of which around 91% are seen a single time; about 3% belongs to the top ten. The specimen sequenced was PBMCs or T cells enriched from blood (not recorded which). Receptor source: a woman under 30 in a cohort exposed to, infected with or recovered from COVID-19 (not recorded which).

This clone was seen only once. V and J are TRBV6-5 and TRBJ1-2, with D unclear. The ends were cut back, 6 bases at V and 5 bases at J, with 10 bases in the middle. This CDR3 is built from 12 residues. Germline assignment: CDR1 MNHEY and CDR2 SVGAGI. CDR3 DNA: TGTGCCAGCAGCGACGGGTTGTATGGCTACACCTTC. Its translation: CASSDGLYGYTF.

The CDR3 DNA follows: TGTGCCAGCAGCTTAGTAAAAAGACAGGGCCGGTTCACAGATACGCAGTATTTT. This encodes CASSLVKRQGRFTDTQYF. The chain has TRBV11-2 and TRBJ2-3; 7 bases match TRBD1. Per germline, CDR1 SGHAT and CDR2 FQNNGV. CDR3 length: 18 residues. Trimming removed 1 base from V and 2 bases from J; junction bases left unmatched: 12.

The V and J genes are TRBV19 and TRBJ2-5; possible D gene TRBD2, 6 bases. Germline V lookup: CDR1 LNHDA, CDR2 SQIVND (reference sequence). This CDR3 contains 14 residues. Deletions cut 6 bases from V and 4 bases from J, with 15 bases between. The DNA for the CDR3 is TGTGCCAGTAGAAACTCAGGAGGGAGAGAGACCCAGTACTTC. Its translation: CASRNSGGRETQYF.

The chain joins TRBV19 to TRBJ1-1, with unresolved D. Per the germline V gene, CDR1 is LNHDA and CDR2 is SQIVND (reference sequence). The CDR3 totals 14 residues. V was cut by 0 bases and J by 2 bases, with 7 bases left in between. CDR3: CASSIERSNTEAFF. CDR3 coding DNA: TGTGCCAGTAGTATAGAGAGGTCTAACACTGAAGCTTTCTTT.

The chain combines TRBV5-1 with TRBJ1-2; 9 nucleotides agree with TRBD1. Germline values: CDR1 SGHRS, CDR2 YFSETQ. The CDR3 loop spans 15 amino acids. The V and J ends lost 4 bases and 4 bases, in that order; junction bases with no gene match: 8. The CDR3 sequence: CASSQWTGEGYGYTF. Here the CDR3 DNA reads TGCGCCAGCAGCCAATGGACAGGGGAAGGCTATGGCTACACCTTC. The full variable domain, with the rest looked up from reference TRBV5-1 and TRBJ1-2, is KAGVTQTPRYLIKTRGQQVTLSCSPISGHRSVSWYQQTPGQGLQFLFEYFSETQRNKGNFPGRFSGRQFSNSRSEMNVSTLELGDSALYLCASSQWTGEGYGYTFGSGTRLTVV.

The J gene is TRBJ2-2, the V gene TRBV24-1, with a tentative D call TRBD1 (6 bases). Trimming took off 10 bases at V and 5 bases at J, with 7 bases between the two ends. Germline V gives CDR1 KGHDR, CDR2 SFDVKD. There are 11 residues in the CDR3. As DNA, the CDR3 is TGTGCCACAGGGGGAACCGGGGAGCTGTTTTTT. Translated: CATGGTGELFF.

The genes are TRBV9 and TRBJ2-1; no clear D. Germline-derived CDR1 and CDR2 are SGDLS and YYNGEE. V was cut by 4 bases and J by 8 bases, with 22 bases left in between. This CDR3 spans 16 amino acids. The CDR3 DNA reads TGTGCCAGCAGCCCAGCGTATAATCGGTGGGTCCATGAGCAGTTCTTC. This gives the protein CASSPAYNRWVHEQFF.

The chain employs TRBV6-5 and TRBJ2-3; tentatively, D is TRBD2 (6 bases). CDR1 MNHEY and CDR2 SVGAGI come from the germline V gene. This CDR3 is 14 amino acids long. Trimming cost V 2 bases and J 5 bases, with 11 bases left between them. CDR3 DNA sequence: TGTGCCAGCAGTTACAGACTAGATGAAGATACGCAGTATTTT. Translating gives CASSYRLDEDTQYF.

CDR3 amino acids: CASSPLDSSSGNTIYF. The CDR3 DNA reads TGTGCCAGCTCACCACTGGACAGCTCATCTGGAAACACCATATATTTT. The V call is TRBV18, the J call TRBJ1-3, with D perhaps matching TRBD1 (6 bases). Germline V CDR1 and CDR2: KGHSH, LQKENI. This CDR3 has 16 residues. Between the trimmed V and J ends, which lost 1 base and 1 base, there was a span of 11 bases.

The chain combines TRBV28 with TRBJ2-1; TRBD2 agrees at 11 bases. The junction had 6 bases not matched to a gene; V was cut back by 5 bases and J by 6 bases. The CDR3 spans 15 residues. Germline CDR1 MDHEN, CDR2 SYDVKM. This chain's CDR3 is CASSPTSGGFNEQFF. CDR3 nucleotide sequence: TGTGCCAGCAGTCCCACTAGCGGGGGATTCAATGAGCAGTTCTTC. Together with reference TRBV28 and TRBJ2-1, the CDR3 gives the full variable domain: DVKVTQSSRYLVKRTGEKVFLECVQDMDHENMFWYRQDPGLGLRLIYFSYDVKMKEKGDIPEGYSVSREKKERFSLILESASTNQTSMYLCASSPTSGGFNEQFFGPGTRLTVL.

The chain has TRBV24-1 and TRBJ1-5; D gene unclear. The CDR3 contains 16 residues. Germline assignment: CDR1 KGHDR and CDR2 SFDVKD. Between the trimmed V and J ends, which lost 3 bases and 6 bases, there was a span of 17 bases. The CDR3 reads CATSDGGAEALQPQHF. In DNA, the CDR3 is TGTGCCACCAGTGATGGAGGTGCGGAGGCCCTTCAGCCCCAGCATTTT.

The chain joins TRBV27 to TRBJ1-6; 10 bases line up with TRBD1. Trimming removed 1 base from V and 4 bases from J; junction bases left unmatched: 10. Germline V gene lookup returns CDR1 MNHEY and CDR2 SMNVEV (reference sequence). CDR3 length: 19 amino acids. CDR3 DNA sequence: TGTGCCAGCAGTTTATGGCTCGGGACAGGGGTCCGTTATAATTCACCCCTCCACTTT. This encodes CASSLWLGTGVRYNSPLHF.

The chain employs TRBV10-3 and TRBJ2-2, with 9 bases matching TRBD2. Germline V gene data show CDR1 as ENHRY and CDR2 as SYGVKD. V shed 5 bases and J 0 bases; nucleotides not matched to a gene: 4. The CDR3 sequence is 16 residues long. The CDR3 region is CAISQSSGTNTGELFF. Written as DNA, the CDR3 is TGTGCCATCAGTCAATCTAGCGGGACGAACACCGGGGAGCTGTTTTTT.

This chain links TRBV5-6 with TRBJ1-2, with 8 bases fitting TRBD1. Germline V gives CDR1 SGHDT, CDR2 YYEEEE. The CDR3 spans 13 residues. Germline trimming cut 5 bases from V and 4 bases from J; bases unmatched to any gene: 4. As DNA, the CDR3 is TGTGCCAGCAGTCGAACAGGGGGCTATGGCTACACCTTC. Residues: CASSRTGGYGYTF.

J is TRBJ2-4 and V is TRBV11-3, with TRBD2 identical over 8 bases. The length of the CDR3 is 15 residues. Trimming removed 4 bases from V and 4 bases from J; junction bases left unmatched: 6. Germline-derived CDR1 and CDR2 are SGHNT and YENEEA. The CDR3 DNA follows: TGTGCCAGCAGCTCCCCCGGGACTAGTAAAAACATTCAGTACTTC. Amino acid sequence: CASSSPGTSKNIQYF.

The chain carries TRBV7-3 and TRBJ2-1; 8 nucleotides align to TRBD2. Losses at the gene ends were 4 bases for V and 2 bases for J; bases not matched to a gene: 1. Germline lookup yields CDR1 SGHTA and CDR2 FQGTGA. The CDR3 contains 14 residues. The CDR3 DNA is TGTGCCAGCAGCTCGGGACTAGCCTACAATGAGCAGTTCTTC. Amino acids: CASSSGLAYNEQFF. The full variable domain, in which reference TRBV7-3 and TRBJ2-1 provide the parts outside the CDR3, is GAGVSQTPSNKVTEKGKYVELRCDPISGHTALYWYRQSLGQGPEFLIYFQGTGAADDSGLPNDRFFAVRPEGSVSTLKIQRTERGDSAVYLCASSSGLAYNEQFFGPGTRLTVL.

The chain couples TRBV5-6 to TRBJ2-1, with 9 bases identical to TRBD2. V shed 5 bases, J shed 5 bases, and the junction held 8 bases outside the gene matches. CDR1 and CDR2 from the germline V gene are SGHDT and YYEEEE. This CDR3 has 15 residues. The CDR3, as DNA: TGTGCCAGCAGACGTAGCGGGGGCGCAAACAATGAGCAGTTCTTC. It is translated as CASRRSGGANNEQFF. The whole variable domain, remainder taken from reference TRBV5-6 and TRBJ2-1, is DAGVTQSPTHLIKTRGQQVTLRCSPKSGHDTVSWYQQALGQGPQFIFQYYEEEERQRGNFPDRFSGHQFPNYSSELNVNALLLGDSALYLCASRRSGGANNEQFFGPGTRLTVL.

V usage is TRBV18 and J usage is TRBJ1-3, with TRBD1 as a possible D gene (5 bases). The CDR3 is made up of 14 amino acids. Germline assignment: CDR1 KGHSH and CDR2 LQKENI. Trimming removed 0 bases at V and 6 bases at J, with 9 bases between. CDR3 nucleotides: TGTGCCAGCTCACCACCTCAGGGTGCAAACACCATATATTTT. As protein: CASSPPQGANTIYF.

V and J are TRBV19 and TRBJ1-6, with a weak D call TRBD1 (5 bases). This CDR3 region has 14 residues. Trimming removed 6 bases at V and 7 bases at J, with 13 bases between. Germline-derived CDR1 and CDR2 are LNHDA and SQIVND (reference sequence). Here the CDR3 DNA reads TGTGCCAGTAGACAGACAGCCACAAATTCACCCCTCCACTTT. Translation gives CASRQTATNSPLHF. Looking up the rest from reference TRBV19 and TRBJ1-6 gives the full variable domain: DGGITQSPKYLFRKEGQNVTLSCEQNLNHDAMYWYRQDPGQGLRLIYYSQIVNDFQKGDIAEGYSVSREKKESFPLTVTSAQKNPTAFYLCASRQTATNSPLHFGNGTRLTVT.

The chain joins TRBV25-1 to TRBJ2-7; 7 bases are shared with TRBD1. Germline V lookup: CDR1 MGHDK, CDR2 SYGVNS. The CDR3 contains 13 residues. Losses at the gene ends were 3 bases for V and 2 bases for J; bases not matched to a gene: 1. Here the CDR3 DNA reads TGTGCCAGCAGTGAGGGACAGACCTACGAGCAGTACTTC. Its translation is CASSEGQTYEQYF.

This clone has just one count. The chain employs TRBV3-1 (or the pseudogene TRBV3-2) and TRBJ2-3, with TRBD2 matching over 13 bases. V lost 2 bases and J lost 5; bases outside the gene matches: 4. The CDR3 runs 16 residues. CDR1 is LGHDT and CDR2 is YNNKEL in the germline V gene (reference sequence). CDR3 DNA sequence: TGTGCCAGCAGCCAATACACTAGCGGGGGGGGAGATACGCAGTATTTT. Its translation: CASSQYTSGGGDTQYF.

J is TRBJ1-1 and V is TRBV29-1; no clear D gene. V gave up 6 bases and J gave up 0 bases, with 11 bases separating them. CDR1 and CDR2 (germline): SQVTM, ANQGSEA. The CDR3 loop spans 13 amino acids. The CDR3 DNA sequence: TGCAGCGTGATTAGGGAGGTGAACACTGAAGCTTTCTTT. Its translation is CSVIREVNTEAFF.

The V and J genes are TRBV4-1 and TRBJ1-4; no clear D gene. The CDR3 consists of 18 residues. From germline, CDR1 is MGHRA and CDR2 YSYEKL. Deletions cut 0 bases from V and 4 bases from J, with 18 bases between. The CDR3 coding sequence is TGCGCCAGCAGCCAAGAGGCCCCGGGGTGGCAGAATAATGAAAAACTGTTTTTT. This codes for CASSQEAPGWQNNEKLFF.

V gene TRBV5-5 combines with J gene TRBJ1-4, with 10 bases identical to TRBD1. CDR1 and CDR2 from the germline V gene are SGHKS and YYEKEE (reference sequence). Unmatched junction bases numbered 12, after V lost 4 bases and J lost 3 bases. CDR3 length: 18 residues. This chain's CDR3 is CASSLLPGQGTSNEKLFF. The CDR3 DNA follows: TGTGCCAGCAGCCTTCTCCCGGGACAGGGGACCTCTAATGAAAAACTGTTTTTT. Using reference TRBV5-5 and TRBJ1-4 for the parts outside the CDR3, the full variable domain is DAGVTQSPTHLIKTRGQQVTLRCSPISGHKSVSWYQQVLGQGPQFIFQYYEKEERGRGNFPDRFSARQFPNYSSELNVNALLLGDSALYLCASSLLPGQGTSNEKLFFGSGTQLSVL.